This TCR beta chain was sequenced for a study of early T cells in non-severe SARS-CoV-2 infection. Study information: Sequencing targeted bulk RNA from unsorted whole blood, leaving chains unpaired.

Study-level results: CD4 and private specificities were missed by VDJdb matching, which favored anti-spike CD8 responses.

This clonotype was seen more than once but under ten times. The antigen is undetermined. Germline values: CDR1 GTSNPN, CDR2 SVGIG (reference sequence). The CDR3 has 13 amino acids. V shed 4 bases and J shed 0 bases, with 9 bases lying between them. Individually, cDNA molecules had unique molecular identifiers attached to them. TCRdb reprocessed the 5' RACE reads with MiXCR, giving one entry per CDR3 protein. The sample consists of about 58,000 distinct CDR3 sequences, around 12% of them appearing once. The sequenced sample was whole blood, obtained at baseline. The J gene is TRBJ1-1, the V gene TRBV30, with D hard to call. This sequence originates from an adult who was a healthcare worker with PCR-confirmed SARS-CoV-2 infection or an uninfected control (not recorded which). The donor label of this sample is uncertain. CDR3 amino acids: CAWKAQMNTEAFF. CDR3 nucleotides: TGTGCCTGGAAAGCACAGATGAACACTGAAGCTTTCTTT. The variable domain in full, completed from reference TRBV30 and TRBJ1-1, reads SQTIHQWPATLVQPVGSPLSLECTVEGTSNPNLYWYRQAAGRGLQLLFYSVGIGQISSEVPQNLSASRPQDRQFILSSKKLLLSDSGFYLCAWKAQMNTEAFFGQGTRLTVV.